This T cell receptor (beta chain) was recorded in a study of blood T cell repertoires in COVID-19. Only in-frame clones appear in the TCRdb table, and some are missing; sequencing was by immunoSEQ multiplex PCR. The repertoire holds over 300,000 clones, 80% to 90% seen once, with over 1% in the top ten. The sample consisted of peripheral blood. This clonotype originated in a man aged 40-49 years with acute or convalescent COVID-19.

The CDR3 is CAWRTPGPSATEAFF. The CDR3 DNA is TGTGCCTGGAGAACTCCGGGTCCTTCGGCAACTGAAGCTTTCTTT. The chain has TRBV30 and TRBJ1-1; D is unresolved. Germline V CDR1 and CDR2: GTSNPN, SVGIG (reference sequence). V was clipped by 3 bases and J by 5 bases, with 19 bases between them. CDR3 length equals 15 residues.